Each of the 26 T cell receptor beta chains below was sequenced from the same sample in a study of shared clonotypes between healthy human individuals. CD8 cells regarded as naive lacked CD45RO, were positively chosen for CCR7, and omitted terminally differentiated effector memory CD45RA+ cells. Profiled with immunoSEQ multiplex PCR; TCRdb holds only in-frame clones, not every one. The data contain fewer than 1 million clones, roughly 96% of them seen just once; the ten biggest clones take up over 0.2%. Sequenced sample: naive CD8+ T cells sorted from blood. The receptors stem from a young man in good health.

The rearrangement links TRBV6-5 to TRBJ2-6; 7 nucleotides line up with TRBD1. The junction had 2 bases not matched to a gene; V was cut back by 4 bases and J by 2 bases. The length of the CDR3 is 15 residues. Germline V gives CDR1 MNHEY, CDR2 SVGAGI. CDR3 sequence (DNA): TGTGCCAGCAGTTTGACAGGGACTGGGGCCAACGTCCTGACTTTC. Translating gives CASSLTGTGANVLTF.

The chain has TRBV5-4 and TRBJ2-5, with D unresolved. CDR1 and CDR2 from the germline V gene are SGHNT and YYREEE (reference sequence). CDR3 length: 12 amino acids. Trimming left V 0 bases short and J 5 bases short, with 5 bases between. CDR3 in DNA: TGTGCCAGCAGCTTGGCTTACGAGACCCAGTACTTC. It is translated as CASSLAYETQYF.

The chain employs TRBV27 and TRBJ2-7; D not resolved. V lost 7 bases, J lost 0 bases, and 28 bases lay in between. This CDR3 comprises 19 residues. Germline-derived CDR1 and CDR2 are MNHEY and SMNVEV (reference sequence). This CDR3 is CASKPVQLENIGDSYEQYF. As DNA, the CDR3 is TGTGCCAGCAAACCCGTCCAACTCGAAAACATTGGGGACTCCTACGAGCAGTACTTC.

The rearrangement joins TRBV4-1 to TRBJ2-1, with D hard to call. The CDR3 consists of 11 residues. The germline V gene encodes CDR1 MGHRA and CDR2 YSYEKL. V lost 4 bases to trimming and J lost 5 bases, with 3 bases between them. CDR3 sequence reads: CASSLNNEQFF. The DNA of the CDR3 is TGCGCCAGCAGCCTAAACAATGAGCAGTTCTTC.

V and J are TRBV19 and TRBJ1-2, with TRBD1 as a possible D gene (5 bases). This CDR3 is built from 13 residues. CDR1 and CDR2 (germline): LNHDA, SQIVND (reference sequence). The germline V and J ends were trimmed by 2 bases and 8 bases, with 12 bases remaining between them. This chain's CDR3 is CASSISGYGGYTF. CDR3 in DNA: TGTGCCAGTAGTATATCAGGGTATGGCGGCTACACCTTC.

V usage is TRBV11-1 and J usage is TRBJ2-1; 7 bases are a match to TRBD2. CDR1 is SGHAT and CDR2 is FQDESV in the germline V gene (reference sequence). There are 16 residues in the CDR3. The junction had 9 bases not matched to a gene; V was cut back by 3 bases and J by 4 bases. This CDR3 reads CASSFQPGREYNEQFF. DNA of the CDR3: TGTGCCAGCAGCTTCCAGCCGGGGAGGGAGTACAATGAGCAGTTCTTC.

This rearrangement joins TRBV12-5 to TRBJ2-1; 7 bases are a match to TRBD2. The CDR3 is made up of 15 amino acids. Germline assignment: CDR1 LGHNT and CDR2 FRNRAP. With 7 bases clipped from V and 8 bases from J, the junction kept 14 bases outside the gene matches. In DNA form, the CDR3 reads TGTGCTAGTGCCTGGGGGGAGGGCCCTCCCGATGAGCAGTTCTTC. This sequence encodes CASAWGEGPPDEQFF.

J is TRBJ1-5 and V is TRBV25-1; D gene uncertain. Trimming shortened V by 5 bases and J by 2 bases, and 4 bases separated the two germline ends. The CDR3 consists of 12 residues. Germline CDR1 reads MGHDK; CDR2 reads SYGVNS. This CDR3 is CASSMGNQPQHF. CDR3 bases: TGTGCCAGCAGTATGGGCAATCAGCCCCAGCATTTT. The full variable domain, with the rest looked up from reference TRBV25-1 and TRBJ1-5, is EADIYQTPRYLVIGTGKKITLECSQTMGHDKMYWYQQDPGMELHLIHYSYGVNSTEKGDLSSESTVSRIRTEHFPLTLESARPSHTSQYLCASSMGNQPQHFGDGTRLSIL.

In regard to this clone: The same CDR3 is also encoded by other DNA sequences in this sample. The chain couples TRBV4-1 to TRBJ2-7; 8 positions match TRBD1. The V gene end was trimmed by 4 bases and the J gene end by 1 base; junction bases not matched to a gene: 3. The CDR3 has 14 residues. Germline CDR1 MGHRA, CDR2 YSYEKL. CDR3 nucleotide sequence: TGCGCCAGCAGCCCTGGACAGGGATCCTACGAGCAGTACTTC. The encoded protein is CASSPGQGSYEQYF.

CDR3 nucleotide sequence: TGCAGCGTAACTGGGGGCAGAACTGAAGCTTTCTTT. The encoded protein is CSVTGGRTEAFF. The chain recombines TRBV29-1 with TRBJ1-1; TRBD1 might be the D (6 bases). Trimming pared 6 bases from V and 5 bases from J, leaving 13 bases between. The CDR3 spans 12 residues. CDR1 is SQVTM and CDR2 is ANQGSEA in the germline V gene.

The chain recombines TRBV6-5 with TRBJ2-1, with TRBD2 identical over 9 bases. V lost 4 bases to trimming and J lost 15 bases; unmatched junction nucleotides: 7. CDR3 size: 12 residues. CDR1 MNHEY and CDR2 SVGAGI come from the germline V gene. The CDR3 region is CASSLGLAGWFF. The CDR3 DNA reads TGTGCCAGCAGTTTGGGCCTAGCGGGGTGGTTCTTC.

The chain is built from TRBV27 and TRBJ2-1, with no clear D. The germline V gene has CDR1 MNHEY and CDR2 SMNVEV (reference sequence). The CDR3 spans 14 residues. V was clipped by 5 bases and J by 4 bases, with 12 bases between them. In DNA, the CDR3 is TGTGCCAGCAGTCCCCTCGAGGTTTACAATGAGCAGTTCTTC. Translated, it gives CASSPLEVYNEQFF.

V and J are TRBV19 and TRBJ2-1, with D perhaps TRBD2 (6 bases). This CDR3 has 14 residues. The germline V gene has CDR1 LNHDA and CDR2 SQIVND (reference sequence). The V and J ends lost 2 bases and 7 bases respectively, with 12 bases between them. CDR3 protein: CASSITSTGNEQFF. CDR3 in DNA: TGTGCCAGTAGTATAACTAGCACGGGGAATGAGCAGTTCTTC.

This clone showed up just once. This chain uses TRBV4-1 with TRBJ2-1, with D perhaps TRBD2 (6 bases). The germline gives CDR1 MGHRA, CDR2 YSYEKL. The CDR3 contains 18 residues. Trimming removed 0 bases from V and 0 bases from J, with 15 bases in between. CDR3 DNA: TGCGCCAGCAGCCAAGAGGATAGCGGCCTGAGCTCCTACAATGAGCAGTTCTTC. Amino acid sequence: CASSQEDSGLSSYNEQFF.

CDR3: CASSDDRDTEAFF. The CDR3 coding sequence is TGTGCCAGCAGCGACGACAGGGACACTGAAGCTTTCTTT. The genes are TRBV9 and TRBJ1-1, with 7 bases identical to TRBD1. Trimming removed 3 bases from V and 3 bases from J; junction bases left unmatched: 2. The germline CDR1 and CDR2 sequences are SGDLS and YYNGEE. The CDR3 is made up of 13 amino acids.

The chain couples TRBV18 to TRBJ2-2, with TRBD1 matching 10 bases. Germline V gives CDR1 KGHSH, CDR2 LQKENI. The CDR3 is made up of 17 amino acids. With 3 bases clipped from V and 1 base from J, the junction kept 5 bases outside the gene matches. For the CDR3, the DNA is TGTGCCAGCTCACCGACGGACAGGGGGGTGAACACCGGGGAGCTGTTTTTT. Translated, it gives CASSPTDRGVNTGELFF.

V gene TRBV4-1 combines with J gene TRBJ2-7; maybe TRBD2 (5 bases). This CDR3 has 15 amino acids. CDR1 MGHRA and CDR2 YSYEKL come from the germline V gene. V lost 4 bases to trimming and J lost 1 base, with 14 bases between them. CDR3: CASSPDERRSYEQYF. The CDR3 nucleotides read TGCGCCAGCAGCCCTGACGAGCGGCGTTCCTACGAGCAGTACTTC.

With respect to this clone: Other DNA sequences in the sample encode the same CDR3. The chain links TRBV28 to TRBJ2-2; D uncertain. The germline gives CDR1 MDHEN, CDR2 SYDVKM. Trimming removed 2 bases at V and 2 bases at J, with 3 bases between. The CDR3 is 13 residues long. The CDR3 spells CASSLLNTGELFF. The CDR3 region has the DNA TGTGCCAGCAGTTTACTAAACACCGGGGAGCTGTTTTTT.

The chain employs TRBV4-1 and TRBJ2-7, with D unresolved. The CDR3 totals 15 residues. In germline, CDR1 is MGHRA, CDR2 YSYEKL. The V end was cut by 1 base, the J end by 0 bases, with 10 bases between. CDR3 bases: TGCGCCAGCAGCCAAGGGGTTACCACCTCCTACGAGCAGTACTTC. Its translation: CASSQGVTTSYEQYF.

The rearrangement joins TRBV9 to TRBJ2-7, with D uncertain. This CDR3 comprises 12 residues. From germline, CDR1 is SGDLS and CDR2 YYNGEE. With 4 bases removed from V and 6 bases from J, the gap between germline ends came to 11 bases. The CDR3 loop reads CASSSLGIEQYF. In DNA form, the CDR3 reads TGTGCCAGCAGCTCTTTGGGGATCGAGCAGTACTTC.

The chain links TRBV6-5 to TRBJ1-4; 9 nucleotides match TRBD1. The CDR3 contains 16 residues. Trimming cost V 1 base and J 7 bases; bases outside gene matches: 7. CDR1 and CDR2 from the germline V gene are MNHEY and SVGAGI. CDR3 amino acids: CASSYFTGGESEKLFF. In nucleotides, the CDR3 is TGTGCCAGCAGTTACTTCACAGGGGGCGAAAGTGAAAAACTGTTTTTT.

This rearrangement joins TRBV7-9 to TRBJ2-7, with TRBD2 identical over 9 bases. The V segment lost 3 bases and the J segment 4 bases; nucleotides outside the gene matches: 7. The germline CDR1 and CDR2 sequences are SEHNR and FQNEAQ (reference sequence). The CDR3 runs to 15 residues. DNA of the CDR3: TGTGCCAGCAGCTTGGGGCGGGAGGGCCGATACGAGCAGTACTTC. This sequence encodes CASSLGREGRYEQYF.

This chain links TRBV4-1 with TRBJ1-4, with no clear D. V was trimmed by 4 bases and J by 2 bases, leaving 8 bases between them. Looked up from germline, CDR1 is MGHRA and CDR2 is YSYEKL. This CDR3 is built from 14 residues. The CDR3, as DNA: TGCGCCAGCAGCCTTAGACTTACTAATGAAAAACTGTTTTTT. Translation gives CASSLRLTNEKLFF.

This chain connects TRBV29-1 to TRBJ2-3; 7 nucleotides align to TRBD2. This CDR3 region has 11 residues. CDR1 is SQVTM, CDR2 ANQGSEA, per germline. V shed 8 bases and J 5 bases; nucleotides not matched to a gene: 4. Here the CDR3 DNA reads TGCAGCACCCCGGGGGGAGATACGCAGTATTTT. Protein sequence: CSTPGGDTQYF.

CDR3 bases: TGTGCCAGCAGTTCACGACAGGGGCCTATTACCGGGGAGCTGTTTTTT. Protein product: CASSSRQGPITGELFF. This chain joins TRBV28 and TRBJ2-2; 8 bases align to TRBD1. There are 16 residues in the CDR3. Germline V CDR1 and CDR2: MDHEN, SYDVKM. V lost 4 bases to trimming and J lost 5 bases; unmatched junction nucleotides: 9.

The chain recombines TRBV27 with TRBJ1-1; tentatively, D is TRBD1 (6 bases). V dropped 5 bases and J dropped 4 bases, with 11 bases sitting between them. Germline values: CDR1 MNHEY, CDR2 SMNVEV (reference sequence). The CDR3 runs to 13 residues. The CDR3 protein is CASSVQGSTEAFF. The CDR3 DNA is TGTGCCAGCAGTGTACAGGGTAGCACTGAAGCTTTCTTT.